These 19 T cell receptor beta chains were sequenced from one sample in a study of T cell clonotyping in hematopoietic cell transplantation. The data were produced by immunoSEQ multiplex PCR, yet TCRdb's version contains in-frame clones alone and is incomplete. The table shows 35,000 to 45,000 clones, with over 85% occurring only once. As to time point: recipient sample about 28 days before transplant, after cytoreduction. The sequences come from peripheral blood mononuclear cells, collected before stem cell transplant. The source of these receptors is a man aged 40-49 years with chronic myeloid leukemia. Some clones in this sample may be carry-over from other donors' samples.

This chain links TRBV29-1 with TRBJ2-5, with 7 bases aligning to TRBD2. V was clipped by 8 bases and J by 4 bases; unmatched bases: 13. Germline V gives CDR1 SQVTM, CDR2 ANQGSEA. The CDR3 runs to 14 residues. This CDR3 reads CSHGGIANGETQYF. Here the CDR3 DNA reads TGCAGCCACGGGGGGATCGCGAACGGAGAGACCCAGTACTTC.

This sequence joins TRBV11-2 and TRBJ1-2; D may be TRBD1 (5 bases). CDR3 length equals 14 residues. Per the germline V gene, CDR1 is SGHAT and CDR2 is FQNNGV. Trimming took off 5 bases at V and 6 bases at J, with 16 bases between the two ends. Here the CDR3 DNA reads TGTGCCAGCAGCCTAGGTTGGGGAGGGGATGGCTACACCTTC. Translating gives CASSLGWGGDGYTF.

The CDR3 loop reads CASRERTDFSGNTIYF. For the CDR3, the DNA is TGTGCCAGCAGGGAACGGACAGATTTCTCTGGAAACACCATATATTTT. The chain recombines TRBV6-1 with TRBJ1-3; maybe TRBD1 (6 bases). Germline CDR1 is MNHNS and CDR2 is SASEGT. V lost 6 bases to trimming and J lost 0 bases, with 15 bases between them. The CDR3 runs 16 residues.

This CDR3 is CAWSRDLKETQYF. The CDR3 coding sequence is TGTGCCTGGAGCCGGGACTTGAAAGAGACCCAGTACTTC. The chain carries TRBV30 and TRBJ2-5; weak D call: TRBD2 (6 bases). Germline CDR1 and CDR2: GTSNPN and SVGIG (reference sequence). Trimming stripped 3 bases from V and 3 bases from J, with 11 bases between. This CDR3 contains 13 residues.

Comments on this clone: One end of the junction does not line up with germline, which may come from a read error. The chain couples TRBV2 to TRBJ2-1, with a tentative D call TRBD1 (5 bases). The CDR3 spans 11 residues. Looked up from germline, CDR1 is SNHLY and CDR2 is FYNNEI. For the CDR3, the DNA is TGTGCCAGCAGTGACGGACAAGAGCGGTTCTTC. This codes for CASSDGQERFF.

This chain joins TRBV5-1 and TRBJ2-3, with a weak D call TRBD2 (6 bases). V lost 0 bases, J lost 4 bases, and 12 bases lay in between. This CDR3 has 15 amino acids. CDR1 and CDR2 from the germline V gene are SGHRS and YFSETQ. CDR3 in amino acids: CASSLESGEADTQYF. In nucleotides, the CDR3 is TGCGCCAGCAGCTTGGAGTCGGGGGAGGCAGATACGCAGTATTTT.

The V gene is TRBV30, the J gene TRBJ2-1, with TRBD2 matching over 8 bases. CDR1 is GTSNPN and CDR2 is SVGIG in the germline V gene (reference sequence). CDR3 length: 16 residues. The V gene end was trimmed by 3 bases and the J gene end by 4 bases; junction bases not matched to a gene: 11. As DNA, the CDR3 is TGTGCCTGGAGCCTTACGGGAGGGGGTCCGTACAATGAGCAGTTCTTC. Amino acids: CAWSLTGGGPYNEQFF.

V usage is TRBV5-1 and J usage is TRBJ2-7, with 8 bases aligning to TRBD1. Trimming cost V 5 bases and J 7 bases; bases outside gene matches: 14. The CDR3 spans 15 residues. CDR1 and CDR2 (germline): SGHRS, YFSETQ. This chain's CDR3 is CASRSQPTGEDEQYF. The CDR3 DNA follows: TGCGCCAGCAGATCCCAGCCGACAGGGGAAGATGAGCAGTACTTC.

This clone appeared a single time. The V call is TRBV19, the J call TRBJ2-2, with a tentative D call TRBD1 (5 bases). Germline CDR1 is LNHDA and CDR2 is SQIVND (reference sequence). The CDR3 spans 16 residues. V lost 1 base to trimming and J lost 7 bases, with 16 bases between them. In DNA form, the CDR3 reads TGTGCCAGTAGTATAGGTCCGGCAGGGCGTTACGGGGAGCTGTTTTTT. This sequence encodes CASSIGPAGRYGELFF.

This clone has more than one count but fewer than ten. The chain is built from TRBV19 and TRBJ1-5, with D perhaps matching TRBD1 (6 bases). This CDR3 has 14 amino acids. V was pared by 7 bases and J by 1 base, with 11 bases between. Germline assignment: CDR1 LNHDA and CDR2 SQIVND (reference sequence). The CDR3 DNA follows: TGTGCCAGTACCCGGGGGCGAAGCAATCAGCCCCAGCATTTT. As protein: CASTRGRSNQPQHF.

The J gene is TRBJ2-7, the V gene TRBV5-5; 7 bases align to TRBD1. Germline loops: CDR1 SGHKS, CDR2 YYEKEE (reference sequence). Germline trimming cut 0 bases from V and 0 bases from J; bases unmatched to any gene: 9. This CDR3 has 17 residues. CDR3 in amino acids: CASSLVPRGIISYEQYF. The CDR3 region has the DNA TGTGCCAGCAGCTTGGTCCCCAGGGGGATTATCTCCTACGAGCAGTACTTC.

The rearrangement joins TRBV11-3 to TRBJ2-5, with a possible D match to TRBD2 (6 bases). CDR3 length equals 14 residues. The V gene lost 1 base and the J gene lost 5 bases, with 11 bases spanning the gap. Germline V gene sequence: CDR1 SGHNT, CDR2 YENEEA. CDR3 residues: CASSLAGGLETQYF. For the CDR3, the DNA is TGTGCCAGCAGCTTAGCTGGGGGGTTGGAGACCCAGTACTTC.

The J gene is TRBJ2-5, the V gene TRBV27, with D possibly matching TRBD1 (6 bases). Germline CDR1 MNHEY, CDR2 SMNVEV (reference sequence). With 0 bases removed from V and 5 bases from J, the gap between germline ends came to 16 bases. There are 16 residues in the CDR3. The CDR3 loop reads CASSLSTTGQGETQYF. The CDR3 DNA reads TGTGCCAGCAGTTTATCTACCACAGGGCAGGGGGAGACCCAGTACTTC.

The chain is built from TRBV4-1 and TRBJ2-3, with 11 nucleotides matching TRBD2. CDR3 size: 16 residues. Trimming took 0 bases from V and 5 from J; bases not matched to a gene: 4. Germline values: CDR1 MGHRA, CDR2 YSYEKL. This CDR3 is CASSQDRLAGRDTQYF. For the CDR3, the DNA is TGCGCCAGCAGCCAAGACAGACTAGCGGGGAGAGATACGCAGTATTTT.

The rearrangement uses TRBV6-5 and TRBJ2-3; TRBD2 aligns across 13 bases. Germline loops: CDR1 MNHEY, CDR2 SVGAGI. V was clipped by 6 bases and J by 3 bases; unmatched bases: 3. The CDR3 spans 15 residues. CDR3 region: CASRRLAGGTDTQYF. CDR3 DNA: TGTGCCAGCAGAAGACTAGCGGGGGGAACAGATACGCAGTATTTT.

The genes are TRBV9 and TRBJ2-5; 8 bases agree with TRBD1. Trimming removed 4 bases from V and 7 bases from J; junction bases left unmatched: 6. This CDR3 comprises 13 residues. The germline V gene has CDR1 SGDLS and CDR2 YYNGEE. CDR3 amino acids: CASSLLGQGTQYF. The CDR3 nucleotides are TGTGCCAGCAGCCTACTAGGACAGGGGACCCAGTACTTC.

This rearrangement joins TRBV4-3 to TRBJ1-3, with TRBD1 matching 9 bases. Germline loops: CDR1 LGHNA, CDR2 YSLEER. There are 16 residues in the CDR3. The trim removed 1 base at V and 2 bases at J, leaving 3 bases unmatched. CDR3: CASSQGYRGPGNTIYF. The CDR3 DNA sequence: TGCGCCAGCAGCCAAGGATACAGGGGGCCTGGAAACACCATATATTTT.

The chain recombines TRBV28 with TRBJ1-3; D is perhaps TRBD1 (5 bases). This CDR3 comprises 14 residues. Germline CDR1 MDHEN, CDR2 SYDVKM. Trimming shortened V by 2 bases and J by 0 bases, and 5 bases separated the two germline ends. The DNA for the CDR3 is TGTGCCAGCAGTTTAGACAGCTCTGGAAACACCATATATTTT. Translated, it gives CASSLDSSGNTIYF.

V is TRBV5-1 and J is TRBJ1-2; the D gene is possibly TRBD1 (5 bases). V dropped 0 bases and J dropped 4 bases, with 16 bases sitting between them. The CDR3 consists of 16 residues. The germline gives CDR1 SGHRS, CDR2 YFSETQ. CDR3 sequence (DNA): TGCGCCAGCAGCTTGGTTGGACACCCTATGGGCTATGGCTACACCTTC. Residues: CASSLVGHPMGYGYTF.